Presented here are 6 T cell receptor beta chains from one specimen sequenced in a study of T cell responses to AZD1222 COVID-19 vaccine. Sequencing used immunoSEQ multiplex PCR; TCRdb keeps in-frame clones, though not all of them. This sample has about 150,000 clones, with 92% found just once. The source was peripheral blood, collected 28 days after the second AZD1222 dose. All receptors derive from an adult who received the AZD1222 COVID-19 vaccine.

The gene calls are TRBV19 and TRBJ1-6; 8 positions match TRBD1. CDR3 length: 13 amino acids. Trimming removed 7 bases from V and 9 bases from J; junction bases left unmatched: 5. CDR1 is LNHDA, CDR2 SQIVND, per germline (reference sequence). The CDR3 reads CASNDRGGSPLHF. The CDR3 region has the DNA TGTGCCAGTAACGACAGGGGAGGTTCACCCCTCCACTTT.

The rearrangement uses TRBV5-4 and TRBJ1-2; TRBD1 matches 9 bases. V was clipped by 4 bases and J by 6 bases; unmatched bases: 10. Germline loops: CDR1 SGHNT, CDR2 YYREEE (reference sequence). The CDR3 consists of 15 residues. CDR3 amino acids: CASSPPGQGGDGYTF. CDR3 nucleotides: TGTGCCAGCAGCCCCCCGGGACAGGGTGGGGATGGCTACACCTTC. The variable domain in full, completed from reference TRBV5-4 and TRBJ1-2, reads ETGVTQSPTHLIKTRGQQVTLRCSSQSGHNTVSWYQQALGQGPQFIFQYYREEENGRGNFPPRFSGLQFPNYSSELNVNALELDDSALYLCASSPPGQGGDGYTFGSGTRLTVV.

This clone was observed once. The V gene is TRBV10-2, the J gene TRBJ1-2; D is perhaps TRBD1 (5 bases). V was clipped by 6 bases and J by 6 bases, with 17 bases between them. The length of the CDR3 is 14 residues. Per the germline V gene, CDR1 is WSHSY and CDR2 is SAAADI. This CDR3 is CASRRGGVGHGYTF. As DNA, the CDR3 is TGCGCCAGCAGGAGGGGCGGAGTGGGCCATGGCTACACCTTC.

This chain connects TRBV28 to TRBJ2-2; D not resolved. Per germline, CDR1 MDHEN and CDR2 SYDVKM. V lost 7 bases to trimming and J lost 4 bases, with 13 bases between them. This CDR3 has 14 residues. The CDR3 bases are TGTGCCAGCACCCGTCATCGAGGCACCGGGGAGCTGTTTTTT. Its translation: CASTRHRGTGELFF.

CDR3 in amino acids: CASSSGRARNEQFF. In nucleotides, the CDR3 is TGTGCCAGCAGTTCCGGGAGGGCCAGGAATGAGCAGTTCTTC. J is TRBJ2-1 and V is TRBV27, with 8 bases identical to TRBD2. V gave up 4 bases and J gave up 7 bases; unmatched junction bases: 6. Germline V gene data show CDR1 as MNHEY and CDR2 as SMNVEV (reference sequence). This CDR3 is 14 amino acids long.

This rearrangement joins TRBV19 to TRBJ1-3, with a tentative D call TRBD1 (5 bases). Germline V gives CDR1 LNHDA, CDR2 SQIVND (reference sequence). The CDR3 length is 15 residues. Trimming removed 11 bases at V and 0 bases at J, with 17 bases between. The CDR3 loop reads CAARRGGISGNTIYF. The CDR3 nucleotides are TGTGCCGCCAGGCGCGGGGGGATCTCTGGAAACACCATATATTTT. Supplemented by reference TRBV19 and TRBJ1-3, the full variable domain reads DGGITQSPKYLFRKEGQNVTLSCEQNLNHDAMYWYRQDPGQGLRLIYYSQIVNDFQKGDIAEGYSVSREKKESFPLTVTSAQKNPTAFYLCAARRGGISGNTIYFGEGSWLTVV.